Below, 8 T cell receptor beta chains from the same sample are listed, as sequenced in a study of beta chain features in type 1 diabetes. cDNA synthesis used the whole RNA isolate, giving expressed TCRB sequences. Repertoires were generated with immunoSEQ multiplex PCR, while TCRdb's copy carries only in-frame clones and drops some. The sample carries about 220,000 clones, about a tenth recorded once. Sequenced sample: central memory CD4+ T cells from blood. The source of these receptors is a man aged 18 to 30 in good health.

About this clone: Because the CDR3's place on the DNA is in doubt, the DNA is left out and the CDR3 is given as listed by TCRdb. The genes are TRBV5-4 and TRBJ2-2; the D call in the table, TRBD1, was not verified against the DNA. Both ends counted, the CDR3 spans 16 residues. Germline values: CDR1 SGHNT, CDR2 YYREEE (reference sequence). This chain's CDR3 is CASSLADSPAPGSCFF.

Relative to its sample, this clone is medium-sized. This CDR3 is also generated by other DNA sequences in the sample. The chain combines TRBV7-2 with TRBJ2-7; 7 bases agree with TRBD2. Germline CDR1 SGHTA, CDR2 FQGNSA. With V trimmed by 3 bases and J by 5 bases, 4 bases remained unmatched. The CDR3 covers 13 residues. CDR3: CASSFWGGHEQYF. The CDR3, as DNA: TGTGCCAGCAGCTTTTGGGGGGGTCACGAGCAGTACTTC.

This clone showed up just a few times. The chain recombines TRBV15 with TRBJ2-6; tentatively, D is TRBD2 (6 bases). The CDR3 covers 16 residues. The V and J ends lost 5 bases and 1 base respectively, with 12 bases between them. Germline V gene data show CDR1 as LNHNV and CDR2 as YYDKDF (reference sequence). The CDR3 coding sequence is TGTGCCACCAGCCCCCGCGGGATATCTGGGGCCAACGTCCTGACTTTC. This translates into CATSPRGISGANVLTF. Combining the CDR3 with reference TRBV15 and TRBJ2-6 gives the whole variable domain DAMVIQNPRYQVTQFGKPVTLSCSQTLNHNVMYWYQQKSSQAPKLLFHYYDKDFNNEADTPDNFQSRRPNTSFCFLDIRSPGLGDTAMYLCATSPRGISGANVLTFGAGSRLTVL.

In this sample, this clone turned up a few times. The chain joins TRBV5-1 to TRBJ2-3; the D gene could be TRBD1 or TRBD2 (5 bases each). The ends were cut back, 4 bases at V and 6 bases at J, with 12 bases in the middle. The length of the CDR3 is 13 residues. The germline CDR1 and CDR2 sequences are SGHRS and YFSETQ. The CDR3 coding sequence is TGCGCCAGCAGCCCGGGACGGACTGATACGCAGTATTTT. This sequence encodes CASSPGRTDTQYF.

The V call is TRBV7-2, the J call TRBJ2-1, with TRBD1 matching 11 bases. The germline V gene encodes CDR1 SGHTA and CDR2 FQGNSA. The CDR3 length is 16 residues. V trimming: 3 bases; J trimming: 5 bases; junction bases outside the gene matches: 6. The CDR3 reads CASSLAPGQGDNEQFF. Written as DNA, the CDR3 is TGTGCCAGCAGCTTGGCACCGGGACAGGGGGACAATGAGCAGTTCTTC.

This clone was observed many times. The chain recombines TRBV30 with TRBJ1-2; D may be TRBD1 (5 bases). Germline V gives CDR1 GTSNPN, CDR2 SVGIG (reference sequence). Trimming removed 0 bases from V and 4 bases from J, with 15 bases in between. CDR3 size: 15 residues. CDR3: CAWSVGRGRSYGYTF. For the CDR3, the DNA is TGTGCCTGGAGTGTAGGGAGGGGCAGGAGCTATGGCTACACCTTC.

Points on this clone: The junction departs from the called germline gene at one end, perhaps through a read error. The chain has TRBV2 and TRBJ2-2, with 8 bases fitting TRBD2. The CDR3 loop spans 15 amino acids. Germline assignment: CDR1 SNHLY and CDR2 FYNNEI. The CDR3 bases are TGTGCCAGCAGTAAAGCGGGAGTAATGACCGGGGAGCTGTTTTTT. Translated: CASSKAGVMTGELFF.

The sample holds a few counts of this clone. This chain joins TRBV4-1 and TRBJ1-2; a weak D match, TRBD1 (6 bases). The germline CDR1 and CDR2 sequences are MGHRA and YSYEKL. Trimming cost V 4 bases and J 4 bases, with 19 bases left between them. The CDR3 has 16 residues. CDR3 loop: CASSPSGGLTSYGYTF. The CDR3 DNA sequence: TGCGCCAGCAGCCCCTCCGGGGGGCTCACCAGCTATGGCTACACCTTC.